Sequencing of this T cell receptor (beta chain) was carried out in a study of blood T cell repertoires in COVID-19. Method: immunoSEQ multiplex PCR; TCRdb's copy keeps in-frame clones and lacks some. This sample has 130,000 to 150,000 clones, with 87% found just once. Per the germline V gene, CDR1 is WNHNN and CDR2 is SYGVQD (reference sequence). V shed 2 bases and J shed 2 bases, with 13 bases lying between them. This CDR3 contains 15 residues. The sample taken for sequencing was PBMCs or T cells enriched from blood (not recorded which). V gene TRBV10-1 combines with J gene TRBJ2-7; maybe TRBD1 (5 bases). The sequence came from a man in his 60s who had recovered from COVID-19. The CDR3 reads CASSEGQGYTYEQYF. CDR3 nucleotide sequence: TGCGCCAGCAGTGAGGGTCAGGGTTATACCTACGAGCAGTACTTC.